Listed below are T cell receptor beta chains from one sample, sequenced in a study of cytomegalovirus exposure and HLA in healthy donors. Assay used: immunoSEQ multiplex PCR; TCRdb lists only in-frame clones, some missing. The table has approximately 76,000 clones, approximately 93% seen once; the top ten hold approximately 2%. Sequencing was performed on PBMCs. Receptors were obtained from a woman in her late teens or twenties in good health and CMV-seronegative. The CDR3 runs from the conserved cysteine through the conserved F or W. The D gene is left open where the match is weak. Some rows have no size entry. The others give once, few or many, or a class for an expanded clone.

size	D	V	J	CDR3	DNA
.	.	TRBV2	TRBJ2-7	CASSDWYEQYF	TGTGCCAGCAGCGACTGGTACGAGCAGTACTTC
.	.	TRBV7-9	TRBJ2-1	CASSPGRGSEQFF	TGTGCCAGCAGCCCGGGCCGGGGGAGTGAGCAGTTCTTC
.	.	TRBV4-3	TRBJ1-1	CASSLGQLNTEAFF	TGCGCCAGCAGCCTCGGACAGTTGAACACTGAAGCTTTCTTT
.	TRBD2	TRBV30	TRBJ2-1	CAWSHIAGGYNEQFF	TGTGCCTGGAGTCATATAGCGGGAGGTTACAATGAGCAGTTCTTC
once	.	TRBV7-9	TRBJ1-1	CASSLPMRARAFF	TGTGCCAGCAGCTTACCGATGCGCGCTAGAGCTTTCTTT
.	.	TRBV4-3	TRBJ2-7	CASSQDTSYEQYF	TGCGCCAGCAGCCAAGATACCAGCTACGAGCAGTACTTC
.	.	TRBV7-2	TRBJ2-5	CASSLFSETQYF	TGTGCCAGCAGCTTATTTTCGGAGACCCAGTACTTC
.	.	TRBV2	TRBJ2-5	CASSEALSGFSSVETQYF	TGTGCCAGCAGTGAAGCGCTTAGTGGGTTTAGCTCAGTGGAGACCCAGTACTTC
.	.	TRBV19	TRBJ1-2	CASSKEKWTVQGYTF	TGTGCCAGTAGTAAGGAGAAATGGACAGTTCAAGGCTACACCTTC
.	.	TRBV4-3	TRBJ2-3	CASSQGLTVATDTQYF	TGCGCCAGCAGCCAAGGTTTGACAGTCGCCACAGATACGCAGTATTTT
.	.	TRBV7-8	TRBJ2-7	CASSLGDSSYEQYF	TGTGCCAGCAGCTTAGGAGACAGCTCCTACGAGCAGTACTTC
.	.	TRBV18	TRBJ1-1	CASSPIAEINTEAFF	TGTGCCAGCTCACCAATAGCAGAGATCAACACTGAAGCTTTCTTT
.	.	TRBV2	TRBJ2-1	CASSVSLGPSYNEQFF	TGTGCCAGCAGTGTTTCTCTAGGTCCCTCCTACAATGAGCAGTTCTTC
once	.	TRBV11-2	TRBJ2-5	CASSLMGQGGETQYF	TGTGCCAGCAGCTTAATGGGGCAGGGCGGAGAGACCCAGTACTTC
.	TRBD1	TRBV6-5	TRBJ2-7	CASSYVGSDRAYEQYF	TGTGCCAGCAGTTACGTCGGCTCGGACAGGGCTTACGAGCAGTACTTC
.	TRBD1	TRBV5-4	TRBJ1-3	CASSRGDSGFSGNTIYF	TGTGCCAGCAGCCGAGGGGACAGTGGATTCTCTGGAAACACCATATATTTT
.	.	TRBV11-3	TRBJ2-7	CASSLRGATYEQYF	TGTGCCAGCAGCTTACGCGGGGCGACCTACGAGCAGTACTTC
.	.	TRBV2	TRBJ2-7	CASNQQGSEGEKYF	TGTGCCAGCAACCAACAGGGCAGTGAAGGGGAGAAGTACTTC
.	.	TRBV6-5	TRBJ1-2	CASSYGLGYGYTF	TGTGCCAGCAGTTACGGGCTCGGCTATGGCTACACCTTC
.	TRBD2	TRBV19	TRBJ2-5	CASARGGGYQETQYF	TGTGCCAGTGCTCGGGGCGGGGGGTACCAAGAGACCCAGTACTTC
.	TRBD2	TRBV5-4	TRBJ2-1	CASSSGLAGGANEQFF	TGTGCCAGCAGTTCAGGACTAGCGGGAGGCGCCAATGAGCAGTTCTTC
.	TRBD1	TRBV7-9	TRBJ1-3	CASRSGQGPGNTIYF	TGTGCCAGCAGGTCGGGACAGGGCCCTGGAAACACCATATATTTT
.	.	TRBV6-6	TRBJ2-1	CASSYRQVLGTNEQFF	TGTGCCAGCAGTTATAGACAGGTCCTGGGGACGAATGAGCAGTTCTTC
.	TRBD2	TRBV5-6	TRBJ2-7	CASSSVAGGREQYF	TGTGCCAGCAGCTCGGTGGCGGGAGGGAGAGAGCAGTACTTC
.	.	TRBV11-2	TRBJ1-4	CASSLGAGFDEKLFF	TGTGCCAGCAGCTTAGGGGCAGGGTTCGATGAAAAACTGTTTTTT
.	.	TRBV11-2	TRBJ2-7	CASSLDFSGEYYEQYF	TGTGCCAGCAGCCTCGACTTTAGCGGAGAGTACTACGAGCAGTACTTC
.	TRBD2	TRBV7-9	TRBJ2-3	CASSQGLAGTSTDTQYF	TGTGCCAGCAGCCAGGGACTAGCGGGAACTAGCACAGATACGCAGTATTTT
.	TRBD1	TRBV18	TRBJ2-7	CASSLRDRIYEQYF	TGTGCCAGCTCACTAAGGGACAGAATCTACGAGCAGTACTTC
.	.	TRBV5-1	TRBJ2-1	CASSFTSLSYNEQFF	TGCGCCAGCAGCTTTACTAGCTTGTCCTACAATGAGCAGTTCTTC
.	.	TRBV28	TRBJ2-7	CASTPVGGLDYEQYF	TGTGCCAGCACCCCTGTGGGAGGACTTGACTACGAGCAGTACTTC
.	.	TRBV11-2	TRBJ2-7	CASSLTSYEQYF	TGTGCCAGCAGCTTAACGAGCTACGAGCAGTACTTC
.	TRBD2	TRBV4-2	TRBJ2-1	CASSQDTLAGGTYYNEQFF	TGTGCCAGCAGCCAAGATACACTAGCGGGGGGGACCTACTACAATGAGCAGTTCTTC
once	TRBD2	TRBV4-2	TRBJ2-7	CASSRRLLAGDYLSSYEQYF	TGTGCCAGCAGCCGGAGATTACTAGCGGGGGACTACCTAAGCTCCTACGAGCAGTACTTC
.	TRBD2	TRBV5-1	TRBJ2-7	CASSRTSVDYEQYF	TGCGCCAGCAGCAGGACTAGCGTAGACTACGAGCAGTACTTC
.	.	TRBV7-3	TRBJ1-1	CASSLNPGRTEAFF	TGTGCCAGCAGCTTAAACCCGGGGAGGACTGAAGCTTTCTTT
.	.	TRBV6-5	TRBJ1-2	CASSYSRANYGYTF	TGTGCCAGCAGTTACTCGAGGGCTAACTATGGCTACACCTTC
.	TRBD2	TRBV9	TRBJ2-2	CASSGGLAGEPTGELFF	TGTGCCAGCAGCGGGGGACTAGCGGGGGAGCCCACCGGGGAGCTGTTTTTT
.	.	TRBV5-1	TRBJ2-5	CASSFFTSDQETQYF	TGCGCCAGCAGCTTTTTCACGTCAGACCAAGAGACCCAGTACTTC
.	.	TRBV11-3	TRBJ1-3	CASSLPGNTIYF	TGTGCCAGCAGTCTTCCCGGAAACACCATATATTTT
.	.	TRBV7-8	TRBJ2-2	CASSLGPTGELFF	TGTGCCAGCAGCTTAGGTCCAACCGGGGAGCTGTTTTTT
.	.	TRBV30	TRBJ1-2	CAWSQRTEPTF	TGTGCCTGGAGTCAACGGACAGAGCCCACCTTC
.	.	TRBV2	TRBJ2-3	CASSAMALAPDTQYF	TGTGCCAGCTCCGCGATGGCGCTAGCCCCAGATACGCAGTATTTT
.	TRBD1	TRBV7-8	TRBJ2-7	CASSLGTGLWEQYF	TGTGCCAGCAGCTTGGGGACAGGTCTTTGGGAGCAGTACTTC
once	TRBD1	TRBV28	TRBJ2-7	CASRPGTEIFSYEQYF	TGTGCCAGCAGACCCGGGACAGAGATTTTTTCCTACGAGCAGTACTTC
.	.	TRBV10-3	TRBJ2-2	CAITRGQNTGELFF	TGTGCCATCACCAGGGGCCAAAACACCGGGGAGCTGTTTTTT